Listed here is a single T cell receptor (beta chain). The record originates from a study of control samples from healthy donors and cancer patients. Measured with immunoSEQ multiplex PCR; TCRdb has only the in-frame clones, and not every one. The data contain around 80,000 clones, approximately 89% of them singletons. This CDR3 has 16 amino acids. Germline V CDR1 and CDR2: KGHDR, SFDVKD. Trimming cost V 9 bases and J 1 base; bases outside gene matches: 10. The chain has TRBV24-1 and TRBJ1-2, with TRBD1 matching over 10 bases. The sample was blood. The clonotype comes from a man aged 45-65 years in good health. Here the CDR3 reads CATSSGQGGFNYGYTF. The CDR3 region has the DNA TGTGCCACCTCATCAGGACAGGGGGGTTTTAACTATGGCTACACCTTC.